The rows below give T cell receptor beta chains drawn from one sample of a study of T cell responses to AZD1222 COVID-19 vaccine. The table came from immunoSEQ multiplex PCR; TCRdb's copy has only in-frame clones and leaves some out. The sample shows approximately 130,000 clones, about nine tenths of them seen only once. The source was peripheral blood, collected on day 0 of AZD1222 vaccination. The receptors were sampled from an adult in good health. Both conserved end residues are part of each CDR3. Fields, in order: clone size, V gene, D gene, J gene, CDR3 DNA, CDR3 protein. The D gene is left open where the match is weak. Expanded clones get a size class; other rows say once, few or many, or leave the size out.

abundance: -
v_gene: TRBV28
d_gene: TRBD2
j_gene: TRBJ2-1
CDR3nt: TGTGCCAGCAGTTTAGGTACTAGCGGATTCTACAATGAGCAGTTCTTC
CDR3aa: CASSLGTSGFYNEQFF

abundance: -
v_gene: TRBV28
d_gene: -
j_gene: TRBJ2-7
CDR3nt: TGTGCCACCCACGACGCAAACCCCTACGAGCAGTACTTC
CDR3aa: CATHDANPYEQYF

abundance: -
v_gene: TRBV7-9
d_gene: -
j_gene: TRBJ1-4
CDR3nt: TGTGCCAGCAGCCGGGGAGCAACTAATGAAAAACTGTTTTTT
CDR3aa: CASSRGATNEKLFF

abundance: -
v_gene: TRBV12-5
d_gene: TRBD2
j_gene: TRBJ2-3
CDR3nt: TGTGCTAGTGGTGCATCGACTAGCGGGAGGGCCACAGATACGCAGTATTTT
CDR3aa: CASGASTSGRATDTQYF

abundance: -
v_gene: TRBV2
d_gene: -
j_gene: TRBJ2-1
CDR3nt: TGTGCCAGCAGGGTGGGACTCCTAATATACAATGAGCAGTTCTTC
CDR3aa: CASRVGLLIYNEQFF

abundance: -
v_gene: TRBV20-1
d_gene: -
j_gene: TRBJ2-7
CDR3nt: TGCAGTGCTAGTTACAACTCCTACGAGCAGTACTTC
CDR3aa: CSASYNSYEQYF

abundance: -
v_gene: TRBV29-1
d_gene: TRBD2
j_gene: TRBJ2-4
CDR3nt: TGCAGCGTAGCGGGATTAGCCAAAAACATTCAGTACTTC
CDR3aa: CSVAGLAKNIQYF

abundance: -
v_gene: TRBV19
d_gene: -
j_gene: TRBJ2-1
CDR3nt: TGTGCCAGTAGTATAGCGGGAGTTCGTAAGTTCTTC
CDR3aa: CASSIAGVRKFF

abundance: -
v_gene: TRBV6-2/TRBV6-3
d_gene: -
j_gene: TRBJ1-6
CDR3nt: TGTGCCAGCAGATACCGACATACGGATAATTCACCCCTCCACTTT
CDR3aa: CASRYRHTDNSPLHF

abundance: -
v_gene: TRBV4-1
d_gene: -
j_gene: TRBJ2-3
CDR3nt: TGCGCCAGCAGCCAAGAGCAGCGGGGCACAGATACGCAGTATTTT
CDR3aa: CASSQEQRGTDTQYF

abundance: once
v_gene: TRBV28
d_gene: TRBD2
j_gene: TRBJ2-4
CDR3nt: TGTGCCAGCAGCGGGACTAGCGGGAGGGCTGGGGAAAACATTCAGTACTTC
CDR3aa: CASSGTSGRAGENIQYF

abundance: -
v_gene: TRBV20-1
d_gene: -
j_gene: TRBJ1-5
CDR3nt: TGCAGTGCTAGTCAGGGCCAGGCTAGCAATCAGCCCCAGCATTTT
CDR3aa: CSASQGQASNQPQHF

abundance: -
v_gene: TRBV10-3
d_gene: -
j_gene: TRBJ2-1
CDR3nt: TGTGCCACGACGGGCGGAGTTTACAATGAGCAGTTCTTC
CDR3aa: CATTGGVYNEQFF

abundance: -
v_gene: TRBV28
d_gene: -
j_gene: TRBJ2-7
CDR3nt: TGTGCCAGCAACCTGGGTAGAAGCGCCGAGCAGTACTTC
CDR3aa: CASNLGRSAEQYF

abundance: few
v_gene: TRBV9
d_gene: TRBD2
j_gene: TRBJ2-3
CDR3nt: TGTGCCAGCAGCCTTAGCGGGAGATTGGATACGCAGTATTTT
CDR3aa: CASSLSGRLDTQYF

abundance: -
v_gene: TRBV2
d_gene: -
j_gene: TRBJ2-1
CDR3nt: TGTGCCAGCAGGGACGGAATGCGGGGAGGTAGGGAGCAGTTCTTC
CDR3aa: CASRDGMRGGREQFF

abundance: -
v_gene: TRBV6-1
d_gene: -
j_gene: TRBJ1-1
CDR3nt: TGTGCCAGCAGTGAATTCCTCGAGGGGAACACTGAAGCTTTCTTT
CDR3aa: CASSEFLEGNTEAFF

abundance: -
v_gene: TRBV4-1
d_gene: TRBD1
j_gene: TRBJ1-4
CDR3nt: TGCGCCAGCAGCCAAGGGACAGGTGAAAAACTGTTTTTT
CDR3aa: CASSQGTGEKLFF

abundance: -
v_gene: TRBV6-5
d_gene: -
j_gene: TRBJ1-5
CDR3nt: TGTGCCAGCAGTTACCAGCCTGGAGGGCCCCAGCATTTT
CDR3aa: CASSYQPGGPQHF

abundance: -
v_gene: TRBV28
d_gene: -
j_gene: TRBJ1-1
CDR3nt: TGTGCCAGCAGTTCGGGGGGCAGAGAAAGAGCTTTCTTT
CDR3aa: CASSSGGRERAFF

abundance: -
v_gene: TRBV7-9
d_gene: -
j_gene: TRBJ1-3
CDR3nt: TGTGCCAGCAGCTCCCGGAGGTTTTCCTCTGGAAACACCATATATTTT
CDR3aa: CASSSRRFSSGNTIYF

abundance: -
v_gene: TRBV19
d_gene: -
j_gene: TRBJ1-5
CDR3nt: TGTGCCACCCACTGGGGGCAAAATCAGCCCCAGCATTTT
CDR3aa: CATHWGQNQPQHF

abundance: -
v_gene: TRBV3-1/TRBV3-2
d_gene: -
j_gene: TRBJ1-1
CDR3nt: TGTGCCAGCAGCCAAGGGGGGGTAAACACTGAAGCTTTCTTT
CDR3aa: CASSQGGVNTEAFF

abundance: -
v_gene: TRBV5-1
d_gene: -
j_gene: TRBJ2-1
CDR3nt: TGCGCCAGCAGCCCTGGCGACTCCTACAATGAGCAGTTCTTC
CDR3aa: CASSPGDSYNEQFF

abundance: -
v_gene: TRBV5-4
d_gene: -
j_gene: TRBJ1-1
CDR3nt: TGTGCCAGCAGCTTGCTGGCGGTGAACACTGAAGCTTTCTTT
CDR3aa: CASSLLAVNTEAFF

abundance: -
v_gene: TRBV4-1
d_gene: -
j_gene: TRBJ1-2
CDR3nt: TGCGCCAGCAGCCAAGATCCCGGGATATTTTATGGCTACACCTTC
CDR3aa: CASSQDPGIFYGYTF

abundance: -
v_gene: TRBV11-1
d_gene: TRBD2
j_gene: TRBJ2-7
CDR3nt: TGTGCCAGCAGCTTAGTCGGGACTAGCTCTCTCTACGAGCAGTACTTC
CDR3aa: CASSLVGTSSLYEQYF

abundance: -
v_gene: TRBV5-1
d_gene: -
j_gene: TRBJ2-5
CDR3nt: TGCGCCAGCAGCTTGGAAGGACCGAGCAAAGAGACCCAGTACTTC
CDR3aa: CASSLEGPSKETQYF

abundance: -
v_gene: TRBV7-2
d_gene: TRBD2
j_gene: TRBJ2-1
CDR3nt: TGTGCCAGCAGCTCCGTACGGGGGGTCGAGCAGTTCTTC
CDR3aa: CASSSVRGVEQFF

abundance: once
v_gene: TRBV18
d_gene: -
j_gene: TRBJ2-5
CDR3nt: TGTGCCAGCTCATCGAATTTGGGGCGGGCCACCCAAGAGACCCAGTACTTC
CDR3aa: CASSSNLGRATQETQYF

abundance: -
v_gene: TRBV7-2
d_gene: TRBD1
j_gene: TRBJ1-2
CDR3nt: TGTGCCAGCAGCGTCCCGGGACAGGGGAGGGATGGCTACACCTTC
CDR3aa: CASSVPGQGRDGYTF

abundance: -
v_gene: TRBV9
d_gene: -
j_gene: TRBJ2-7
CDR3nt: TGTGCCAGCAGCGTAGAGGCAGGGAGGATCGAGCAGTACTTC
CDR3aa: CASSVEAGRIEQYF

abundance: -
v_gene: TRBV14
d_gene: -
j_gene: TRBJ2-1
CDR3nt: TGTGCCAGCACCCGGGACTCCGGACGGTACAATGAGCAGTTCTTC
CDR3aa: CASTRDSGRYNEQFF

abundance: -
v_gene: TRBV7-8
d_gene: -
j_gene: TRBJ2-7
CDR3nt: TGTGCCAGCAGCTTACGAGAAGGGTTTGGGGGCCGCTACGAGCAGTACTTC
CDR3aa: CASSLREGFGGRYEQYF

abundance: -
v_gene: TRBV7-8
d_gene: TRBD2
j_gene: TRBJ2-1
CDR3nt: TGTGCCAGCAGCCGCGGGGGTTACAATGAGCAGTTCTTC
CDR3aa: CASSRGGYNEQFF

abundance: -
v_gene: TRBV7-9
d_gene: -
j_gene: TRBJ1-1
CDR3nt: TGTGCCAGCAGCTTAGGTTACGTCAGGGAGTTCTTT
CDR3aa: CASSLGYVREFF

abundance: few
v_gene: TRBV18
d_gene: -
j_gene: TRBJ2-7
CDR3nt: TGTGCCAGCTCCCCCAAGGACTGGATCGAGCAGTACTTC
CDR3aa: CASSPKDWIEQYF

abundance: -
v_gene: TRBV6-6
d_gene: -
j_gene: TRBJ2-3
CDR3nt: TGTGCCAGCAGTTACCAGGGCAGTCACTCAGATACGCAGTATTTT
CDR3aa: CASSYQGSHSDTQYF

abundance: -
v_gene: TRBV5-8
d_gene: -
j_gene: TRBJ2-7
CDR3nt: TGTGCCAGCAGCTTGAGTATAGGGACCTACGAGCAGTACTTC
CDR3aa: CASSLSIGTYEQYF

abundance: -
v_gene: TRBV7-9
d_gene: TRBD1
j_gene: TRBJ1-2
CDR3nt: TGTGCCAGCAGTGCCGGGACAGGAAACTATGGCTACACCTTC
CDR3aa: CASSAGTGNYGYTF

abundance: -
v_gene: TRBV3-1/TRBV3-2
d_gene: -
j_gene: TRBJ1-4
CDR3nt: TGTGCCAGCAGCCAAGTGGCAGGGGCAGGCGAAAAACTGTTTTTT
CDR3aa: CASSQVAGAGEKLFF

abundance: -
v_gene: TRBV3-1/TRBV3-2
d_gene: TRBD1
j_gene: TRBJ1-4
CDR3nt: TGTGCCAGCAGCTATGGGACAGGGGAAAAACTGTTTTTT
CDR3aa: CASSYGTGEKLFF

abundance: -
v_gene: TRBV27
d_gene: -
j_gene: TRBJ1-1
CDR3nt: TGTGCCAGCAGTTTATATACGGTCGGTGAAGCTTTCTTT
CDR3aa: CASSLYTVGEAFF

abundance: -
v_gene: TRBV13
d_gene: TRBD1
j_gene: TRBJ2-1
CDR3nt: TGTGCCAGCAGCTTGGGACAGGGGTACAATGAGCAGTTCTTC
CDR3aa: CASSLGQGYNEQFF

abundance: -
v_gene: TRBV2
d_gene: TRBD2
j_gene: TRBJ2-1
CDR3nt: TGTGCCAGCAGTGAGGGGACTAGCGGGAGGGCCGACTACAATGAGCAGTTCTTC
CDR3aa: CASSEGTSGRADYNEQFF